Given below is one TCR beta chain in context. These data belong to a study of shared clonotypes between healthy human individuals. Germline V gene lookup returns CDR1 SGHVS and CDR2 FQNEAQ. The CDR3 has 14 residues. Profiling relied on immunoSEQ multiplex PCR, and the TCRdb table lists in-frame clones only, not all of them. This repertoire shows about 2.4 million clones, 93% found once; its top ten account for about 0.38%. The sample comprised naive CD4+ T cells from PBMCs. The subset: CD45RA+ positively selected. The clonotype was recovered from a man in his late teens or twenties in good health. Some clones in this sample may be carry-over from other donors' samples. This sequence joins TRBV7-8 and TRBJ2-5; TRBD1 matches 8 bases. The DNA end lines up better with TRBJ2-7; the J call may be wrong. CDR3 DNA: TGTGCCAGCGCAACCGGGACAGGTGTCGACGAGCAGTACTTC. Its translation is CASATGTGVDEQYF.